The 8 T cell receptor beta chains listed next were all sequenced from one sample in a study of blood T cell repertoires in COVID-19. Measured with immunoSEQ multiplex PCR; TCRdb has only the in-frame clones, and not every one. The sample consists of over 110,000 clones, about four fifths of them appearing once. What was sequenced was peripheral blood. These receptors all stem from a human donor in a cohort sampled during active COVID-19.

CDR3 DNA sequence: TGCGCCAGCAGCCAAGATTCGGGGACAGATACGCAGTATTTT. Translated, it gives CASSQDSGTDTQYF. V and J are TRBV4-3 and TRBJ2-3; possible D gene TRBD2, 5 bases. V was cut by 0 bases and J by 3 bases, with 7 bases left in between. Germline CDR1 LGHNA, CDR2 YSLEER. The CDR3 is 14 residues long.

Here the CDR3 DNA reads TGTGCCAGTAGTATACGAAGAGGGGGAGCTGGCTACACCTTC. Encoded protein: CASSIRRGGAGYTF. The V and J genes are TRBV19 and TRBJ1-2; possible D gene TRBD1, 6 bases. The germline V gene encodes CDR1 LNHDA and CDR2 SQIVND (reference sequence). CDR3 length: 14 residues. Trimming cost V 2 bases and J 7 bases, with 14 bases left between them.

The V and J genes are TRBV29-1 and TRBJ2-1; TRBD1 is a possible D gene (7 bases). CDR1 and CDR2 (germline): SQVTM, ANQGSEA. This CDR3 has 14 amino acids. Trimming took 3 bases from V and 4 from J, leaving 13 bases between them. CDR3 nucleotide sequence: TGCAGCGTTGAGGCGACAGGGAGGTACAATGAGCAGTTCTTC. The encoded protein is CSVEATGRYNEQFF.

The CDR3 DNA reads as TGTGCCACCAGCAGAGATCTAGGACAGAAGTACGAGCAGTACTTC. Its translation is CATSRDLGQKYEQYF. V and J are TRBV15 and TRBJ2-7, with TRBD1 as a possible D gene (6 bases). The CDR3 consists of 15 residues. The ends were cut back, 0 bases at V and 4 bases at J, with 13 bases in the middle. CDR1 and CDR2 (germline): LNHNV, YYDKDF (reference sequence).

This clone was observed at least ten times. The J gene is TRBJ1-2, the V gene TRBV11-1; the match to TRBD1 covers 8 bases. CDR1 and CDR2 from the germline V gene are SGHAT and FQDESV (reference sequence). The CDR3 extends over 14 amino acids. The V and J ends lost 5 bases and 1 base, in that order; junction bases with no gene match: 3. CDR3 in DNA: TGTGCCAGCAGCCGGACAGGGAATAACTATGGCTACACCTTC. Its translation is CASSRTGNNYGYTF. The full variable domain, completed using reference TRBV11-1 and TRBJ1-2, is EAEVAQSPRYKITEKSQAVAFWCDPISGHATLYWYRQILGQGPELLVQFQDESVVDDSQLPKDRFSAERLKGVDSTLKIQPAELGDSAMYLCASSRTGNNYGYTFGSGTRLTVV.

The chain has TRBV28 and TRBJ2-7, with 15 positions matching TRBD2. Trimming removed 5 bases from V and 2 bases from J; junction bases left unmatched: 7. Germline V gives CDR1 MDHEN, CDR2 SYDVKM. CDR3 length: 17 amino acids. CDR3 sequence (DNA): TGTGCCAGCAGTCCGACGGGACTAGCGGGAGGAGCCTACGAGCAGTACTTC. This sequence encodes CASSPTGLAGGAYEQYF.

The chain recombines TRBV7-2 with TRBJ2-1; D perhaps matches TRBD1 (5 bases). V lost 5 bases, J lost 12 bases, and 20 bases lay in between. The CDR3 spans 14 residues. The germline gives CDR1 SGHTA, CDR2 FQGNSA. Here the CDR3 reads CASSPRRGEDGQFF. Written as DNA, the CDR3 is TGTGCCAGCAGCCCTCGAAGGGGCGAGGATGGGCAGTTCTTC.

V usage is TRBV5-4 and J usage is TRBJ2-1, with a possible D match to TRBD2 (5 bases). Trimming took off 1 base at V and 3 bases at J, with 14 bases between the two ends. The CDR3 totals 16 residues. Germline values: CDR1 SGHNT, CDR2 YYREEE (reference sequence). The chain's CDR3 is CASSLPPSGGYNEQFF. DNA for the CDR3: TGTGCCAGCAGCTTGCCCCCCAGCGGAGGCTACAATGAGCAGTTCTTC.